The following is a T cell receptor (beta chain) sequence with its context. The data were obtained in a study of OX40 agonist ivuxolimab in advanced cancers. Per germline, CDR1 LNHDA and CDR2 SQIVND (reference sequence). Between the trimmed V and J ends, which lost 7 bases and 1 base, there was a span of 11 bases. The CDR3 is 14 amino acids. Profiled with immunoSEQ multiplex PCR; TCRdb holds only in-frame clones, not every one. The repertoire includes roughly 11,000 clones, about 85% of them detected once, and about 14% sits in the top ten. Sequences were derived from CD4+ or CD8+ T cells sorted from blood, sampled in a trial of the OX40 agonist ivuxolimab. This chain joins TRBV19 and TRBJ1-5, with D hard to call. This receptor was obtained from an adult with an advanced solid tumor such as melanoma, head and neck, liver or kidney cancer. The DNA of the CDR3 is TGTGCCAGTATGATTGGCGGGAGCAATCAGCCCCAGCATTTT. Its protein product is CASMIGGSNQPQHF. The whole variable domain, remainder taken from reference TRBV19 and TRBJ1-5, is DGGITQSPKYLFRKEGQNVTLSCEQNLNHDAMYWYRQDPGQGLRLIYYSQIVNDFQKGDIAEGYSVSREKKESFPLTVTSAQKNPTAFYLCASMIGGSNQPQHFGDGTRLSIL.